Shown below are 11 T cell receptor beta chains from a single sample sequenced in a study of cytomegalovirus exposure and HLA in healthy donors. The PCR contained 60 Vbeta and 13 Jbeta primers. Only in-frame clones appear in the TCRdb table, and some are missing; sequencing was by immunoSEQ multiplex PCR. This sample's table reports about 170,000 clones. Input material: PBMCs. The receptors were sampled from a woman between 18 and 29 years old in good health and CMV-seropositive.

For the CDR3, the DNA is TGTGCCATCAGTGAGGGCGACAGGTTCCCTGAAGCTTTCTTT. It yields the protein CAISEGDRFPEAFF. The chain employs TRBV10-3 and TRBJ1-1; D possibly corresponds to TRBD1 (6 bases). The CDR3 contains 14 residues. Trimming cost V 2 bases and J 6 bases, with 13 bases left between them. Germline V gene lookup returns CDR1 ENHRY and CDR2 SYGVKD.

The chain joins TRBV20-1 to TRBJ2-1; D gene unclear. The germline gives CDR1 DFQATT, CDR2 SNEGSKA (reference sequence). The germline V and J ends were trimmed by 6 bases and 8 bases, with 8 bases remaining between them. The CDR3 is made up of 10 amino acids. As DNA, the CDR3 is TGCAGTGCACTGAACCATGAGCAGTTCTTC. Protein sequence: CSALNHEQFF.

A note on this clone: The same CDR3 also results from other DNA sequences found in this sample. The genes are TRBV5-1 and TRBJ1-1, with 8 bases matching TRBD1. The germline V gene encodes CDR1 SGHRS and CDR2 YFSETQ. The CDR3 consists of 15 residues. J was trimmed by 2 bases and V by 4 bases; bases with no gene match: 7. For the CDR3, the DNA is TGCGCCAGCAGCCTATCAGGACAGGGTAACACTGAAGCTTTCTTT. Protein product: CASSLSGQGNTEAFF. Drawing the rest from reference TRBV5-1 and TRBJ1-1, the complete variable domain is KAGVTQTPRYLIKTRGQQVTLSCSPISGHRSVSWYQQTPGQGLQFLFEYFSETQRNKGNFPGRFSGRQFSNSRSEMNVSTLELGDSALYLCASSLSGQGNTEAFFGQGTRLTVV.

The rearrangement links TRBV14 to TRBJ2-7; TRBD1 aligns across 8 bases. The CDR3 consists of 15 residues. V shed 5 bases, J shed 7 bases, and the junction held 13 bases outside the gene matches. Germline V gene lookup returns CDR1 SGHDN and CDR2 FVKESK. The CDR3 region is CASSARGTGPREQYF. CDR3 bases: TGTGCCAGCAGCGCAAGGGGGACAGGCCCTAGGGAGCAGTACTTC.

The genes are TRBV7-3 and TRBJ2-5, with 8 bases lining up with TRBD2. The germline V gene encodes CDR1 SGHTA and CDR2 FQGTGA. The CDR3 covers 15 residues. V lost 1 base, J lost 1 base, and 2 bases stayed unmatched. DNA for the CDR3: TGTGCCAGCAGCTTAAACGCGGGGGGCCAAGAGACCCAGTACTTC. Translation: CASSLNAGGQETQYF.

The chain recombines TRBV12-5 with TRBJ2-3, with TRBD2 identical over 9 bases. The CDR3 has 19 residues. V was pared by 7 bases and J by 5 bases, with 22 bases of the junction left unmatched. Germline CDR1 and CDR2: LGHNT and FRNRAP. The CDR3 is CASASDLWGSGRGIDTQYF. The DNA of the CDR3 is TGTGCTAGTGCTTCCGACCTCTGGGGTAGCGGGAGAGGAATAGATACGCAGTATTTT.

The chain couples TRBV29-1 to TRBJ2-7, with D possibly being TRBD2 (7 bases). Germline V gives CDR1 SQVTM, CDR2 ANQGSEA. The CDR3 runs 14 residues. Trimming took off 7 bases at V and 0 bases at J, with 16 bases between the two ends. CDR3 sequence (DNA): TGCAGCGGCGGCGGGGGCGGAGACTCCTACGAGCAGTACTTC. It is translated as CSGGGGGDSYEQYF.

Worth noting for this clone: Within the sample, other DNA sequences also encode this same CDR3. The chain recombines TRBV5-1 with TRBJ2-5; 13 bases line up with TRBD2. There are 15 residues in the CDR3. Per the germline V gene, CDR1 is SGHRS and CDR2 is YFSETQ. V shed 0 bases, J shed 4 bases, and the junction held 0 bases outside the gene matches. CDR3 nucleotides: TGCGCCAGCAGCTTGGGACTAGCGGGAGGAGAGACCCAGTACTTC. Protein sequence: CASSLGLAGGETQYF. The variable domain in full, with the rest retrieved from reference TRBV5-1 and TRBJ2-5, is KAGVTQTPRYLIKTRGQQVTLSCSPISGHRSVSWYQQTPGQGLQFLFEYFSETQRNKGNFPGRFSGRQFSNSRSEMNVSTLELGDSALYLCASSLGLAGGETQYFGPGTRLLVL.

This rearrangement joins TRBV19 to TRBJ1-5, with D maybe TRBD1 (5 bases). V was cut by 4 bases and J by 3 bases, with 7 bases left in between. Per the germline V gene, CDR1 is LNHDA and CDR2 is SQIVND (reference sequence). CDR3 length equals 13 residues. CDR3 in amino acids: CASSKGFNQPQHF. The CDR3 coding sequence is TGTGCCAGTAGTAAGGGGTTCAATCAGCCCCAGCATTTT.

The CDR3 coding sequence is TGTGCCAGCTCCCGCTTGGGACAGGCTTATGGCTACACCTTC. The encoded protein is CASSRLGQAYGYTF. This sequence joins TRBV6-5 and TRBJ1-2; 8 bases fit TRBD1. The CDR3 sequence is 14 residues long. Trimming removed 8 bases from V and 5 bases from J; junction bases left unmatched: 10. Germline CDR1 is MNHEY and CDR2 is SVGAGI.

The chain joins TRBV28 to TRBJ2-6, with D possibly matching TRBD2 (6 bases). In germline, CDR1 is MDHEN, CDR2 SYDVKM. V was cut by 7 bases and J by 3 bases, with 13 bases left in between. The CDR3 length is 15 residues. CDR3 region: CASTFEGGGANVLTF. CDR3 DNA: TGTGCCAGCACTTTTGAGGGAGGTGGGGCCAACGTCCTGACTTTC. Supplemented by reference TRBV28 and TRBJ2-6, the full variable domain reads DVKVTQSSRYLVKRTGEKVFLECVQDMDHENMFWYRQDPGLGLRLIYFSYDVKMKEKGDIPEGYSVSREKKERFSLILESASTNQTSMYLCASTFEGGGANVLTFGAGSRLTVL.